Below, 20 T cell receptor beta chains from the same sample are listed, as sequenced in a study of blood T cells in healthy people across ages. Then a second PCR, running roughly 6 to 11 cycles, was carried out with a sample-barcoded 5' primer and a J-beta primer mix. TCRdb passed the 5' RACE reads through MiXCR, listing each CDR3 protein once. The sample includes 550,000 to 600,000 distinct CDR3 sequences, 27% seen only once; the top ten take about 18%. The sample was blood. The receptors derive from a woman in her 70s in good health.

This clonotype was seen a few times. This chain uses TRBV6-2 or TRBV6-3 with TRBJ2-7; D is possibly TRBD2 (6 bases). Trimming took 7 bases from V and 3 from J, leaving 19 bases between them. Germline V gene data show CDR1 as MNHEY and CDR2 as SVGEGT. CDR3 length: 15 residues. CDR3 sequence: CASNSAGRLFYEQYF. CDR3 DNA sequence: TGTGCCAGCAACTCCGCAGGGAGGTTATTCTACGAGCAGTACTTC.

This clonotype turned up a few times. This chain uses TRBV24-1 with TRBJ2-1, with 13 bases identical to TRBD2. Germline CDR1 and CDR2: KGHDR and SFDVKD. The length of the CDR3 is 17 residues. The V and J ends lost 3 bases and 5 bases, in that order; junction bases with no gene match: 6. Written as DNA, the CDR3 is TGTGCCACCAGTGATCCGCTGACTAGCGGGGGGAACAATGAGCAGTTCTTC. It yields the protein CATSDPLTSGGNNEQFF.

V is TRBV29-1 and J is TRBJ1-5; 7 nucleotides match TRBD1. The CDR3 is 12 amino acids. Germline loops: CDR1 SQVTM, CDR2 ANQGSEA. Losses at the gene ends were 7 bases for V and 3 bases for J; bases not matched to a gene: 3. This chain's CDR3 is CSARGFNQPQHF. As DNA, the CDR3 is TGCAGCGCCAGGGGGTTCAATCAGCCCCAGCATTTT.

V usage is TRBV10-3 and J usage is TRBJ1-1, with D possibly being TRBD1 (5 bases). Germline V gene data show CDR1 as ENHRY and CDR2 as SYGVKD. V shed 2 bases and J shed 0 bases, with 10 bases lying between them. The CDR3 runs to 15 residues. CDR3 sequence (DNA): TGTGCCATCAGTGAGCCAGGGTTAATGAACACTGAAGCTTTCTTT. Its translation is CAISEPGLMNTEAFF.

The J gene is TRBJ1-1, the V gene TRBV29-1; D unresolved. Germline CDR1 SQVTM, CDR2 ANQGSEA. The CDR3 runs 13 residues. The V end was cut by 4 bases, the J end by 2 bases, with 11 bases between. CDR3 residues: CSVVVHLNTEAFF. DNA for the CDR3: TGCAGCGTTGTAGTACACTTAAACACTGAAGCTTTCTTT.

V and J are TRBV20-1 and TRBJ1-4; possibly TRBD1 for D (6 bases). V lost 1 base, J lost 8 bases, and 14 bases lay in between. The V gene's germline CDR1 is DFQATT and CDR2 SNEGSKA (reference sequence). CDR3 length equals 14 residues. CDR3 nucleotide sequence: TGCAGTGCTAGAGGGGGGGGGCCCCGAGAAAAACTGTTTTTT. Translation gives CSARGGGPREKLFF.

This clonotype turned up a few times. The rearrangement uses TRBV2 and TRBJ1-2, with D possibly matching TRBD1 (5 bases). There are 14 residues in the CDR3. V gave up 1 base and J gave up 4 bases, with 10 bases separating them. Germline V gene lookup returns CDR1 SNHLY and CDR2 FYNNEI. CDR3 protein: CASSEGGGIYGYTF. The CDR3 DNA follows: TGTGCCAGCAGTGAAGGGGGGGGAATCTATGGCTACACCTTC.

This clonotype has just a few counts. The chain carries TRBV12-3 or TRBV12-4 and TRBJ1-1, with TRBD1 as a possible D gene (5 bases). Trimming removed 6 bases from V and 1 base from J, with 15 bases in between. The CDR3 is 15 amino acids. CDR3 residues: CASRERGFGNTEAFF. The CDR3 DNA is TGTGCCAGCAGGGAGAGGGGTTTCGGGAACACTGAAGCTTTCTTT.

This sequence joins TRBV20-1 and TRBJ1-1, with 7 bases that match TRBD1. CDR3 length equals 13 residues. Germline-derived CDR1 and CDR2 are DFQATT and SNEGSKA (reference sequence). V trimming: 6 bases; J trimming: 0 bases; junction bases outside the gene matches: 4. CDR3: CSAQGQLNTEAFF. The CDR3 DNA is TGCAGTGCCCAGGGACAGTTGAACACTGAAGCTTTCTTT.

This clonotype was seen a handful of times. The rearrangement links TRBV20-1 to TRBJ1-6; TRBD1 matches 7 bases. The length of the CDR3 is 15 residues. CDR1 is DFQATT and CDR2 is SNEGSKA in the germline V gene (reference sequence). Trimming cost V 1 base and J 8 bases; bases outside gene matches: 8. The CDR3 DNA follows: TGCAGTGCTAGAGGTCCAAGGGGGCTTGATTCACCCCTCCACTTT. Its protein product is CSARGPRGLDSPLHF.

This clonotype was seen a handful of times. This chain joins TRBV2 and TRBJ2-7, with D possibly TRBD2 on 6 matching bases. This CDR3 is 14 amino acids long. V lost 8 bases and J lost 5, with 19 bases in between. Germline CDR1 SNHLY, CDR2 FYNNEI. CDR3 sequence (DNA): TGTGCCAGCCGCCCCGGGAGTCGCATCCACGAGCAGTACTTC. It codes for CASRPGSRIHEQYF.

This clonotype was seen ten or more times. The V and J genes are TRBV7-2 and TRBJ2-1; a possible D gene is TRBD1 (8 bases). Trimming stripped 2 bases from V and 4 bases from J, with 12 bases between. This CDR3 has 15 amino acids. CDR1 SGHTA and CDR2 FQGNSA come from the germline V gene. CDR3 loop: CASSLTGGEYNEQFF. CDR3 nucleotide sequence: TGTGCCAGCAGCTTAACAGGGGGGGAATACAATGAGCAGTTCTTC. The variable domain in full, completed from reference TRBV7-2 and TRBJ2-1, reads GAGVSQSPSNKVTEKGKDVELRCDPISGHTALYWYRQSLGQGLEFLIYFQGNSAPDKSGLPSDRFSAERTGGSVSTLTIQRTQQEDSAVYLCASSLTGGEYNEQFFGPGTRLTVL.

The chain has TRBV18 and TRBJ1-2, with D perhaps matching TRBD1 (5 bases). CDR1 and CDR2 from the germline V gene are KGHSH and LQKENI. The CDR3 extends over 16 amino acids. V lost 5 bases, J lost 0 bases, and 16 bases lay in between. The CDR3 here is CASSSGTVHPNYGYTF. CDR3 bases: TGTGCCAGCTCATCAGGGACCGTCCACCCTAACTATGGCTACACCTTC.

This clonotype has just a few counts. The rearrangement joins TRBV7-2 to TRBJ2-5, with D uncertain. Germline V CDR1 and CDR2: SGHTA, FQGNSA. Between the trimmed V and J ends, which lost 0 bases and 3 bases, there was a span of 8 bases. The CDR3 is 14 residues long. CDR3: CASSLARAEETQYF. For the CDR3, the DNA is TGTGCCAGCAGCTTAGCTAGGGCGGAAGAGACCCAGTACTTC.

The V call is TRBV9, the J call TRBJ1-2; no reliable D call. The CDR3 is made up of 14 amino acids. Germline loops: CDR1 SGDLS, CDR2 YYNGEE. The V end lost 6 bases, the J end lost 3 bases, and 15 bases lay between the germline ends. The CDR3 coding sequence is TGTGCCAGCACCTCGTGGGGTGGAGACTATGGCTACACCTTC. Translating gives CASTSWGGDYGYTF.

This rearrangement joins TRBV4-1 to TRBJ2-7; 11 bases are a match to TRBD1. Per germline, CDR1 MGHRA and CDR2 YSYEKL. Losses at the gene ends were 4 bases for V and 3 bases for J; bases not matched to a gene: 8. The CDR3 loop spans 16 amino acids. The CDR3 is CASSLTHGTGGYEQYF. Written as DNA, the CDR3 is TGCGCCAGCAGCCTTACCCACGGGACAGGGGGCTACGAGCAGTACTTC.

This clonotype was detected only a few times. This sequence joins TRBV20-1 and TRBJ2-5, with 11 bases identical to TRBD2. Per germline, CDR1 DFQATT and CDR2 SNEGSKA (reference sequence). J gave up 4 bases and V 5 bases, and 12 bases lay outside the gene matches. The CDR3 length is 16 residues. The CDR3 loop is CSASRASGGPRETQYF. CDR3 bases: TGCAGTGCTTCAAGGGCTAGCGGGGGGCCCAGAGAGACCCAGTACTTC.

This clonotype was seen only a few times. V and J are TRBV5-1 and TRBJ2-5; 12 bases agree with TRBD2. The assigned J gene may be wrong: the sequence end matches TRBJ2-1 better. The CDR3 runs to 15 residues. From germline, CDR1 is SGHRS and CDR2 YFSETQ. CDR3 nucleotides: TGCGCCAGCAGCATAACTAGCGGGGGGTACAATGAGCAGTTCTTC. It encodes CASSITSGGYNEQFF.

This clonotype has just a few counts. V and J are TRBV7-2 and TRBJ2-4; weak D call: TRBD1 (5 bases). Germline V lookup: CDR1 SGHTA, CDR2 FQGNSA. The CDR3 is made up of 16 amino acids. V shed 4 bases and J shed 1 base, with 14 bases lying between them. CDR3 in amino acids: CASSSGQLRAKNIQYF. CDR3 sequence (DNA): TGTGCCAGCAGCTCAGGGCAGCTTCGGGCCAAAAACATTCAGTACTTC.

Comment on this clonotype: A junction end diverges from the germline sequence, so it may reflect a read error. J is TRBJ2-1 and V is TRBV14; D is ambiguous. Germline-derived CDR1 and CDR2 are SGHDN and FVKESK. CDR3 size: 14 residues. The CDR3 protein is CASSQDMAADLRIF. CDR3 sequence (DNA): TGTGCCAGCAGCCAAGATATGGCGGCGGACCTTCGGATCTTC.